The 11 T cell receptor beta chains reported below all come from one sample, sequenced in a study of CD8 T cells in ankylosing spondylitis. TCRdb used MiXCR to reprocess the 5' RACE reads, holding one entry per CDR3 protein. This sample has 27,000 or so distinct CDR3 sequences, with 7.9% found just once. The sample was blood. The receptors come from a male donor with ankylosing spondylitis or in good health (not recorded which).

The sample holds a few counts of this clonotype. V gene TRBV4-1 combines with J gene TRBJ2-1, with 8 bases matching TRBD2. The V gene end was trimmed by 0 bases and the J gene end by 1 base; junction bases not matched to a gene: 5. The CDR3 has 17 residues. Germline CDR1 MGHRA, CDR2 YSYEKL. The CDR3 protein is CASSQESTGGSYNEQFF. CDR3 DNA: TGCGCCAGCAGCCAAGAGTCCACGGGAGGGTCCTACAATGAGCAGTTCTTC.

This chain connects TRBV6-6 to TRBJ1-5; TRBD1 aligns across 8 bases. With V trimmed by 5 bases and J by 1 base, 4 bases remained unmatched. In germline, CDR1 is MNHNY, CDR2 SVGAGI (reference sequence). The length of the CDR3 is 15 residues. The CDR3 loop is CASSKRTGSNQPQHF. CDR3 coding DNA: TGTGCCAGCAGTAAAAGGACAGGGAGCAATCAGCCCCAGCATTTT.

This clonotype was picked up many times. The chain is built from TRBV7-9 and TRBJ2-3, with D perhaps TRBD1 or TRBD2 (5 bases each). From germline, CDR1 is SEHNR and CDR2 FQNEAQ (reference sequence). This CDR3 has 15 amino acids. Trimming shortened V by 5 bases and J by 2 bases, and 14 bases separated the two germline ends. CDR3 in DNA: TGTGCCAGCAGCCTGAGGGGATGGTCCACAGATACGCAGTATTTT. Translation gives CASSLRGWSTDTQYF.

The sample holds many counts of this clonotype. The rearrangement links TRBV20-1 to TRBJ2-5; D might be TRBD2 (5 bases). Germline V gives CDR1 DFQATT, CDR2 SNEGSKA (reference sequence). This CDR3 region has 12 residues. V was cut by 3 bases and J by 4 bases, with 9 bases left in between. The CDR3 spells CSARDSVETQYF. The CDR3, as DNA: TGCAGTGCTAGGGACTCGGTAGAGACCCAGTACTTC.

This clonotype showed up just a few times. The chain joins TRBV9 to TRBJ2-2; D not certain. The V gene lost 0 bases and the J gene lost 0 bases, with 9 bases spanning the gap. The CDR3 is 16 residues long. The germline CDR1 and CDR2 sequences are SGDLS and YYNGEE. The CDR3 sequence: CASSVAGTANTGELFF. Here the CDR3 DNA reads TGTGCCAGCAGCGTAGCGGGCACCGCGAACACCGGGGAGCTGTTTTTT.

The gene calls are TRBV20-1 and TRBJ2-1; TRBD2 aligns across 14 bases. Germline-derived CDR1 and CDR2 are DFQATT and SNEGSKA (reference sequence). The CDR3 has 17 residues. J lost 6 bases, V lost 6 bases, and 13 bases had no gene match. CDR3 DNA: TGCAGTGCGTCCGGACTAGCGGGGGGCGTCCTTCTCAATGAGCAGTTCTTC. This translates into CSASGLAGGVLLNEQFF.

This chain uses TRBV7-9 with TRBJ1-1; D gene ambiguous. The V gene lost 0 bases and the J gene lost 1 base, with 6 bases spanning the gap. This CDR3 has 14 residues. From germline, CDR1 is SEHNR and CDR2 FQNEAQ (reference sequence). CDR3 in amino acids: CASSLAQANTEAFF. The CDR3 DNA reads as TGTGCCAGCAGCTTAGCGCAAGCGAACACTGAAGCTTTCTTT.

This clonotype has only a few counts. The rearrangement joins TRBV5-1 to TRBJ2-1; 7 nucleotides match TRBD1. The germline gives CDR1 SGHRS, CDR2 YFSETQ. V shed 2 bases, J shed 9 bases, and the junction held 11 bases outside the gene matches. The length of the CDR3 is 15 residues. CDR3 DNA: TGCGCCAGCAGCTTCTTACAGGGGATCATGCCTGAGCAGTTCTTC. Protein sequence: CASSFLQGIMPEQFF.

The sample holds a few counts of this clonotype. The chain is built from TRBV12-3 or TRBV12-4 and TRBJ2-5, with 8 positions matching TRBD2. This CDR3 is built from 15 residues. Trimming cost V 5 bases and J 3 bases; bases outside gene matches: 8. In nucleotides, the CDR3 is TGTGCCAGCAGTATCGCCGGGACTAGAAAAGAGACCCAGTACTTC. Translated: CASSIAGTRKETQYF.

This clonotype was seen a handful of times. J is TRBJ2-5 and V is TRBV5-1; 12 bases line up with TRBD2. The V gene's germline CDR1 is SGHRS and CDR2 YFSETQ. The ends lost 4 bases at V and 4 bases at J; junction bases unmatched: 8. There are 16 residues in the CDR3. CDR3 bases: TGCGCCAGCAGCACCTCTAGCGGGGGGGCCGGAGAGACCCAGTACTTC. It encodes CASSTSSGGAGETQYF.

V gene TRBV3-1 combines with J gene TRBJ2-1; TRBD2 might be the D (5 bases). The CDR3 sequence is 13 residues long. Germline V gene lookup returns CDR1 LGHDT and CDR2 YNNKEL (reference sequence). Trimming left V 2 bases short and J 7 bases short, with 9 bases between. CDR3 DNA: TGTGCCAGCAGCCAAAATGAGCGGAATGAGCAGTTCTTC. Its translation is CASSQNERNEQFF.